The T cell receptor (beta chain) under discussion was sequenced for a study of breast tumors, draining lymph nodes, adjacent tissues. Findings and limits, study-wide: Tumor and nontumor repertoires were significantly more similar in luminal-like than in basal-like breast cancer.

Axillary draining lymph nodes of breast cancer patients supplied the node samples. J lost 12 bases, V lost 2 bases, and 9 bases had no gene match. CDR1 and CDR2 from the germline V gene are DFQATT and SNEGSKA (reference sequence). The CDR3 consists of 13 residues. This clonotype has a count of ten or more. Antigen unknown. One entry per CDR3 protein results from TCRdb running MiXCR on the multiplex PCR reads. The table has approximately 200,000 distinct CDR3 sequences, over 25% seen once. The chain employs TRBV20-1 and TRBJ2-5; TRBD2 matches at 10 bases. The sequence came from a female donor with breast cancer. Some clones in this sample may be carry-over from other donors' samples. Sequenced: axillary lymph node tissue. CDR3 DNA sequence: TGCAGTGCTAGACCGACTAGCGGGTCTCCCGAGTACTTC. Translating gives CSARPTSGSPEYF.